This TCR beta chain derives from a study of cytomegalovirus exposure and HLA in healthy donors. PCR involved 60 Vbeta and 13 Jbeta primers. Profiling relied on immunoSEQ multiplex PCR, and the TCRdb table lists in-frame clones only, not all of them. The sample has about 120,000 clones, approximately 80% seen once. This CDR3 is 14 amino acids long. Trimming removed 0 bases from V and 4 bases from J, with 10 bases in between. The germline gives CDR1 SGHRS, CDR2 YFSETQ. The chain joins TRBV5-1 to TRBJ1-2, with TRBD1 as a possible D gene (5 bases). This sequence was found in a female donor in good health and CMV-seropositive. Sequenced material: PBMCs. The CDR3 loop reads CASSLDRTSYGYTF. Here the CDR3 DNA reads TGCGCCAGCAGCTTGGACAGGACCTCCTATGGCTACACCTTC.